The 16 T cell receptor beta chains in this list originate from one sample, sequenced in a study of blood T cell repertoires in COVID-19. The protocol was immunoSEQ multiplex PCR, while the TCRdb copy is restricted to in-frame clones and leaves out a portion. Of about 200,000 clones in the sample, roughly nine tenths were seen once. Sequencing was done on a sample of peripheral blood. Source of these receptors: a woman in her 70s with acute or convalescent COVID-19.

The chain uses TRBV5-6 and TRBJ1-4; D ambiguous. CDR1 and CDR2 (germline): SGHDT, YYEEEE. This CDR3 is 14 amino acids long. V was cut by 0 bases and J by 8 bases, with 11 bases left in between. The DNA of the CDR3 is TGTGCCAGCAGCTTGGGGTTAGTCGGGGAAAAACTGTTTTTT. Protein product: CASSLGLVGEKLFF. The complete variable domain, with remaining parts taken from reference TRBV5-6 and TRBJ1-4, reads DAGVTQSPTHLIKTRGQQVTLRCSPKSGHDTVSWYQQALGQGPQFIFQYYEEEERQRGNFPDRFSGHQFPNYSSELNVNALLLGDSALYLCASSLGLVGEKLFFGSGTQLSVL.

V usage is TRBV3-1 (or the pseudogene TRBV3-2) and J usage is TRBJ1-2, with D possibly being TRBD1 (6 bases). The germline CDR1 and CDR2 sequences are LGHDT and YNNKEL (reference sequence). Trimming left V 1 base short and J 7 bases short, with 13 bases between. This CDR3 has 14 amino acids. CDR3 sequence (DNA): TGTGCCAGCAGCCAAGTGGGGGCTGGCGGTGGCTACACCTTC. Amino acid sequence: CASSQVGAGGGYTF.

The chain joins TRBV18 to TRBJ2-7; D is undetermined. The V end was cut by 2 bases, the J end by 6 bases, with 14 bases between. The CDR3 is 14 residues long. The germline V gene encodes CDR1 KGHSH and CDR2 LQKENI. DNA of the CDR3: TGTGCCAGCTCACCAATTCCAACTACGTTCGAGCAGTACTTC. This encodes CASSPIPTTFEQYF.

The chain couples TRBV18 to TRBJ2-7; 7 positions match TRBD1. V dropped 4 bases and J dropped 3; count of bases not matched to a gene: 3. From germline, CDR1 is KGHSH and CDR2 LQKENI. CDR3 length equals 13 residues. This CDR3 reads CASSRRDSYEQYF. DNA of the CDR3: TGTGCCAGCTCACGCCGGGACAGCTACGAGCAGTACTTC.

The chain employs TRBV5-6 and TRBJ2-3; no reliable D call. This CDR3 is 12 amino acids long. Germline-derived CDR1 and CDR2 are SGHDT and YYEEEE. Trimming removed 0 bases from V and 9 bases from J, with 8 bases in between. CDR3 bases: TGTGCCAGCAGCTTGGGACATATCACGCAGTATTTT. Its protein is CASSLGHITQYF. Using reference TRBV5-6 and TRBJ2-3 for the parts outside the CDR3, the full variable domain is DAGVTQSPTHLIKTRGQQVTLRCSPKSGHDTVSWYQQALGQGPQFIFQYYEEEERQRGNFPDRFSGHQFPNYSSELNVNALLLGDSALYLCASSLGHITQYFGPGTRLTVL.

The chain has TRBV5-4 and TRBJ2-5, with D possibly being TRBD1 (6 bases). The CDR3 is made up of 13 amino acids. Trimming took off 4 bases at V and 4 bases at J, with 11 bases between the two ends. Germline-derived CDR1 and CDR2 are SGHNT and YYREEE (reference sequence). The CDR3 DNA reads TGTGCCAGCAGCAAGGGACAAGGAGAGACCCAGTACTTC. Protein: CASSKGQGETQYF.

The table lists this clone with a few counts. The gene calls are TRBV7-2 and TRBJ2-7, with 7 bases matching TRBD2. V shed 0 bases and J 4 bases; nucleotides not matched to a gene: 9. There are 16 residues in the CDR3. Germline V gene data show CDR1 as SGHTA and CDR2 as FQGNSA. The CDR3 region is CASSLAGLAVIYEQYF. CDR3 in DNA: TGTGCCAGCAGCTTAGCGGGGCTAGCGGTTATATACGAGCAGTACTTC.

V usage is TRBV6-2 or TRBV6-3 and J usage is TRBJ2-2; TRBD1 might be the D (6 bases). The CDR3 length is 15 residues. V lost 5 bases and J 0 bases, leaving 10 bases between the germline ends. The germline V gene has CDR1 MNHEY and CDR2 SVGEGT. The CDR3 reads CASSNGQSNTGELFF. The CDR3 DNA is TGTGCCAGCAGTAACGGACAGTCGAACACCGGGGAGCTGTTTTTT.

V and J are TRBV7-3 and TRBJ2-1; 12 nucleotides line up with TRBD2. Germline lookup yields CDR1 SGHTA and CDR2 FQGTGA. This CDR3 contains 13 residues. V was pared by 4 bases and J by 15 bases, with 7 bases of the junction left unmatched. In nucleotides, the CDR3 is TGTGCCAGCAGCTCCGAGACTAGCGGGAGATGGTTCTTC. It specifies CASSSETSGRWFF.

This chain links TRBV9 with TRBJ1-1, with unresolved D. This CDR3 is 13 amino acids long. V was clipped by 6 bases and J by 1 base, with 10 bases between them. Germline V CDR1 and CDR2: SGDLS, YYNGEE. The chain's CDR3 is CASKILRNTEAFF. The DNA of the CDR3 is TGTGCCAGCAAAATACTCCGGAACACTGAAGCTTTCTTT. Based on the CDR3 plus reference TRBV9 and TRBJ1-1, the full variable domain is DSGVTQTPKHLITATGQRVTLRCSPRSGDLSVYWYQQSLDQGLQFLIQYYNGEERAKGNILERFSAQQFPDLHSELNLSSLELGDSALYFCASKILRNTEAFFGQGTRLTVV.

The CDR3: CASSYGTGWNYEQYF. CDR3 nucleotide sequence: TGTGCCAGCAGTTACGGGACAGGGTGGAATTACGAGCAGTACTTC. This chain joins TRBV6-2 or TRBV6-3 and TRBJ2-7, with 9 bases fitting TRBD1. Per the germline V gene, CDR1 is MNHEY and CDR2 is SVGEGT. The CDR3 contains 15 residues. V was pared by 2 bases and J by 4 bases, with 6 bases of the junction left unmatched.

The V call is TRBV10-3, the J call TRBJ2-2; 8 positions match TRBD1. With V trimmed by 4 bases and J by 6 bases, 4 bases remained unmatched. The germline V gene has CDR1 ENHRY and CDR2 SYGVKD. The CDR3 is made up of 14 amino acids. As DNA, the CDR3 is TGTGCCATCAGTGCCCCGGACAGGGCCGGGGAGCTGTTTTTT. Translating it yields CAISAPDRAGELFF.

DNA for the CDR3: TGTGCCAGCAGTCCCCTAGGAGGGGGACAGGTGTACTTC. Translation: CASSPLGGGQVYF. The chain couples TRBV6-5 to TRBJ2-5; 8 bases map to TRBD1. Germline V gene data show CDR1 as MNHEY and CDR2 as SVGAGI. There are 13 residues in the CDR3. V lost 5 bases to trimming and J lost 13 bases; unmatched junction nucleotides: 12.

The CDR3 DNA sequence: TGTGCCAGCTCACCCGATAGGACAGGGGACCATGGCTACACCTTC. Its protein is CASSPDRTGDHGYTF. The V call is TRBV18, the J call TRBJ1-2; the match to TRBD1 covers 9 bases. Trimming cost V 3 bases and J 6 bases; bases outside gene matches: 8. The CDR3 extends over 15 amino acids. The V gene's germline CDR1 is KGHSH and CDR2 LQKENI.

The chain carries TRBV24-1 and TRBJ2-3; 12 nucleotides match TRBD1. Unmatched junction bases numbered 14, after V lost 10 bases and J lost 4 bases. The CDR3 is 17 residues long. Germline V gene data show CDR1 as KGHDR and CDR2 as SFDVKD. CDR3 nucleotide sequence: TGTGCCACACGAGGGAGAAAGGGACAGGGGGCCGCAGATACGCAGTATTTT. Its translation is CATRGRKGQGAADTQYF.

There are a few counts of this clone. The chain joins TRBV11-2 to TRBJ2-5; 7 bases line up with TRBD2. The CDR3 runs to 15 residues. With V trimmed by 1 base and J by 5 bases, 7 bases remained unmatched. Germline CDR1 reads SGHAT; CDR2 reads FQNNGV. The CDR3 coding sequence is TGTGCCAGCAGCTTAGTTGGCGGGGGAGAGGAGACCCAGTACTTC. Translation: CASSLVGGGEETQYF.